This T cell receptor beta chain stems from a study of T cells after yellow fever vaccination. TCRdb fed the 5' RACE reads into MiXCR, producing one record per CDR3 protein. The sample lists fewer than 650,000 distinct CDR3 sequences; 20% to 25% were seen once. CDR1 and CDR2 from the germline V gene are SGHVS and FQNEAQ. The CDR3 consists of 16 residues. Trimming left V 2 bases short and J 2 bases short, with 15 bases between. Study-level findings and limits: Post-booster reappearance was seen for most primary-vaccination clones (nearly 97% CD4, 75% to 90% CD8). Within FACS-sorted repertoires, abundant clonotypes contaminating from the bulk population could be present.

Only one count was recorded for this clonotype. What it recognizes is unknown. The sample consisted of PBMCs, taken about 21 days after the first yellow fever vaccination. The TCR was taken from a man aged 18 to 30 who received the YFV17D yellow fever vaccine. J is TRBJ2-5 and V is TRBV7-8; D is unresolved. The CDR3 spells CASSLPWAGGQETQYF. The CDR3 coding sequence is TGTGCCAGCAGCTTACCCTGGGCAGGTGGACAAGAGACCCAGTACTTC.